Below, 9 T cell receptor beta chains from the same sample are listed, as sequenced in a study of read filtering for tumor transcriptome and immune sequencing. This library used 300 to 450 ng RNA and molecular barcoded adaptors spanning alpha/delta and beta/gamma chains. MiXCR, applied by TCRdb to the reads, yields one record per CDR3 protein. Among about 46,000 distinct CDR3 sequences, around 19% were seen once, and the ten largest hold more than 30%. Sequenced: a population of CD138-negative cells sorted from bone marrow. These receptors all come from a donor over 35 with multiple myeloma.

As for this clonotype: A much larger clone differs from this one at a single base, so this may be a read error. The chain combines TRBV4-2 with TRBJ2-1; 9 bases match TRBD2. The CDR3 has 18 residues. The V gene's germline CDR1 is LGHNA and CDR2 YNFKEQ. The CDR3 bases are TGTGCCATCAGCCAAGATATTCGCCTAGCGGGGTCCGGGAATGAGCAGTTCTTC. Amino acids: CAISQDIRLAGSGNEQFF.

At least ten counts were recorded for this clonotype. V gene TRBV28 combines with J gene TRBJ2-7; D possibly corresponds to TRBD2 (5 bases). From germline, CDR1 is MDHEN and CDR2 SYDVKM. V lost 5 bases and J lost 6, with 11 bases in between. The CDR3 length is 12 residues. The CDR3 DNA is TGTGCCAGCAGTATGACTATTTTCGAGCAGTACTTC. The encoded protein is CASSMTIFEQYF.

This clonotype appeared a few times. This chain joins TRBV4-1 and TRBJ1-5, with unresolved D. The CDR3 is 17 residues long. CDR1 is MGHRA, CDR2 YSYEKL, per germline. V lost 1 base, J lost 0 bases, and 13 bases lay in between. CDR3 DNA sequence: TGCGCCAGCAGCCAAGTAGCGACCCCGGATAGCAATCAGCCCCAGCATTTT. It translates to CASSQVATPDSNQPQHF.

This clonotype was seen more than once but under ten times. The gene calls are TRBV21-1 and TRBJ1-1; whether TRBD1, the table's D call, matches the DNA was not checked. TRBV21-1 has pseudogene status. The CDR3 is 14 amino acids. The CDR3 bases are TGTGCCAGCAGCAAAGATTTTTGGGCGGCTGAAGCTTTCTTT. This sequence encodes CASSKDFWAAEAFF.

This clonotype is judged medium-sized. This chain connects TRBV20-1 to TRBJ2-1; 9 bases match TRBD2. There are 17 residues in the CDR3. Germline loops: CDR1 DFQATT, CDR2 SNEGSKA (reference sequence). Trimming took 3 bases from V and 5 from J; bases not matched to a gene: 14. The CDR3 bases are TGCAGTGCTAGGAAGGCCCACGTTAGCGGGAGAAACAATGAGCAGTTCTTC. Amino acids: CSARKAHVSGRNNEQFF.

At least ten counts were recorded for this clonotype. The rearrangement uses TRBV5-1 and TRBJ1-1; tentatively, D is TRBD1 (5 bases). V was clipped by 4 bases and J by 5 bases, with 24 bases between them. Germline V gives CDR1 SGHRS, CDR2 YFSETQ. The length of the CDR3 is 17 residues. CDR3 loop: CASSAVFTGSRWTEAFF. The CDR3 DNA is TGCGCCAGCAGCGCAGTTTTTACAGGCTCTCGGTGGACTGAAGCTTTCTTT. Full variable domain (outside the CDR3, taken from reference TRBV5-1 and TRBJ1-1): KAGVTQTPRYLIKTRGQQVTLSCSPISGHRSVSWYQQTPGQGLQFLFEYFSETQRNKGNFPGRFSGRQFSNSRSEMNVSTLELGDSALYLCASSAVFTGSRWTEAFFGQGTRLTVV.

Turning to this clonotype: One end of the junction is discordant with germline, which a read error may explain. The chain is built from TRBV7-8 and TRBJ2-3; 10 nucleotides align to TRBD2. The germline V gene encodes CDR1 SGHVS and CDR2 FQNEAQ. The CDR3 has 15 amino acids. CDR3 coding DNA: TGTGCCAGCAGCTTTAGCGGGAGGAGCACGGATACGCAGTATTTT. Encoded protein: CASSFSGRSTDTQYF. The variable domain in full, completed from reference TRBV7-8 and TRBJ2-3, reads GAGVSQSPRYKVAKRGQDVALRCDPISGHVSLFWYQQALGQGPEFLTYFQNEAQLDKSGLPSDRFFAERPEGSVSTLKIQRTQQEDSAVYLCASSFSGRSTDTQYFGPGTRLTVL.

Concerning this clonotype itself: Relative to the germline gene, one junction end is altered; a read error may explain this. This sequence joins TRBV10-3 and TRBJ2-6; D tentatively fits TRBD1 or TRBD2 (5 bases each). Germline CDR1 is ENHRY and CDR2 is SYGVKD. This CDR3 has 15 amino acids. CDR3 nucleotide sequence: TGTGCCATCAGTGACGGGAACTCTGGGGCCAGCGTCCTGACTTTC. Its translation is CAISDGNSGASVLTF.

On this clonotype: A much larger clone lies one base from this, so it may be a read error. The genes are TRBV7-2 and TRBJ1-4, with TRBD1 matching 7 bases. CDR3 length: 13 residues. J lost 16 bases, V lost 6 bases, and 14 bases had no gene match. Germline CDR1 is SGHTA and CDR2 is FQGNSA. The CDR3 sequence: CASSLNRGDTQFF. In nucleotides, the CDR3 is TGTGCCAGCAGTCTCAACAGGGGAGATACGCAGTTTTTT.